This T cell receptor (beta chain) was sequenced during a study of beta chain features in type 1 diabetes. At the level of the study: Over all samples combined, about 99,000,000 sorted cells were examined. Study-level findings and limits: Shorter TCRB CDR3s, moderately but significantly so, were found in Type 1 diabetes patients in all four CD4+ subsets. In cDNA sequencing, cells with high TCR expression could be over-represented.

Only one count was recorded for this clone. What it recognizes is unknown. The study reverse transcribed the entire isolated RNA, so it sequenced expressed TCRB transcripts. Measured with immunoSEQ multiplex PCR; TCRdb has only the in-frame clones, and not every one. The sample includes 15,000 to 18,000 clones, around two fifths of them seen just once. Germline loops: CDR1 SQVTM, CDR2 ANQGSEA. CDR3 length: 13 residues. V was trimmed by 4 bases and J by 2 bases, leaving 9 bases between them. CD45RO/CCR7/CD25/CD127/CD95/CD27 separated CD4+ naive, central memory, regulatory and stem cell-like memory cells by sorting.

V usage is TRBV29-1 and J usage is TRBJ1-3; TRBD1 is a possible D gene (6 bases). The sample consisted of stem cell memory CD4+ T cells from blood. This TCR derives from a woman aged 40 to 50 in good health. DNA for the CDR3: TGCAGCGTTGGTAAGGGGGCTGGAAACACCATATATTTT. Amino acid sequence: CSVGKGAGNTIYF.